This T cell receptor beta chain was sequenced for a study of vaccination and CD4 T cells after COVID-19 (dated by TCRdb to the early 2020s). For context, the study as a whole: The convalescent cohort comprised six males and four females, including two Hispanic individuals, seven Caucasians, two Asians and one multiracial person. Post-COVID blood samples were collected from convalescent patients a median of around 100 days after diagnosis, with a range of about 30 to 161 days. In around nine COVID-19 convalescent patients and 4 infection-naive healthy vaccine recipients, the spike-specific CD4+ TCR repertoire before mRNA vaccination was compared with the repertoire after mRNA vaccination. The time from the second vaccine dose to post-vaccine blood sampling had a median of roughly 72 days and ranged from about 14 to 250 days. Control cultures received a CEFX viral epitope pool as the positive control, an HIV-1 Nef peptide pool as the negative control, or no peptide. Culture stimuli were overlapping spike peptide pools from SARS-CoV-2 and from the common cold coronaviruses HCoV-NL63, HCoV-OC43 and HCoV-229E. Participants got two doses of the Pfizer-BioNTech BNT162b2 vaccine (n=8) or two doses of the Moderna mRNA-1273 vaccine (n=2). An earlier paper using these donors assessed, at the TCR clonotype level, memory CD4+ T cell crossreactivity between SARS-CoV-2 and common cold coronavirus spike proteins.

Overall study outcomes, separate from this receptor: Among the post-vaccine SARS-CoV-2-reactive clones in convalescent patients, a median about 89% showed up only after vaccination, which suggests vaccine-specific priming. The median number of SARS-CoV-2-reactive clonotypes rose from about 23 after infection to some 40 after vaccination, but the change was not significant. Of the vaccine-specific clones found in convalescent patients, nearly all (304 of 307) were mono-reactive for SARS-CoV-2 spike instead of being cross-reactive with common cold coronaviruses. Relatively few convalescent patients were included in the study, and early timepoints after natural infection were not analyzed.

This clonotype is categorized as medium-sized (0.01 to 0.1%). It has no known antigen specificity. The sample holds no much larger clone one base away, and base qualities are not on file. A distance of 6 bases separates the germline ends of V and J, which lose 6 bases and 4 bases respectively. The CDR3 numbers 10 residues from cysteine through phenylalanine. Kept here is only the CDR3 DNA, which spans 30 bases and is read in frame from base 1. CDR1 and CDR2 (DFQATT, SNEGSKA) derive from the germline V gene (reference sequence). The treatment or condition label of this sample denotes: roughly 10-day PBMC culture with coronavirus spike peptide pools or control peptides (ViraFEST assay). CD4+ T cells from unexposed donors were collected before the COVID-19 pandemic (2011-2018). To expand antigen-specific T cells with peptide pools and then pick out the expanded clonotypes through TCR sequencing, the study relied on the ViraFEST assay. About 2 million PBMCs per well were cultured in IMDM with roughly 5% human AB serum and approximately 10 IU/ml IL-2, plus 10 ug/ml peptide pools. On days 3 and 7, half of the culture medium was replaced with fresh IL-2-containing medium. CD4+ T cells were isolated after approximately ten days of culture through negative selection using the EasySep CD4+ T cell isolation kit. As cell number allowed, CD4+ T cells from unexposed donors were tested for reactivity to SARS-CoV-2 S and N and to four common cold coronavirus spike pools. Ficoll-Paque Plus gradient centrifugation was used to isolate PBMCs from whole blood, and the isolated PBMCs were then either used fresh or cryopreserved at -140C. Culture conditions were generally each tested in triplicate wells. Leukapheresis product for the unexposed donors was purchased commercially.

Library preparation employed PCR. DNA from cultured CD4+ T cells was subjected to TCR sequencing with the Oncomine TCR Beta short-read assay at the Johns Hopkins FTIC core. The QIAamp micro DNA kit was used to extract genomic DNA from the cultured CD4+ T cells. Oncomine TCR Beta libraries from cultured CD4+ T cells were pooled with unique dual indexes and sequenced on an Illumina iSeq 100. In the authors' own workflow: Non-productive sequences were removed, and CDR3s that did not start with C, did not end with F or W, or were shorter than 7 amino acids were discarded. Antigen-specific clonotypes were identified with the MANAFEST web application by comparing peptide-stimulated wells with reference and other culture wells. To be called positive, a clone needed an FDR below 0.05, an odds ratio above 5, and a productive frequency above 0.1% in at least two of three replicate wells. A clonotype counted as cross-reactive if it showed significant expansion both in the SARS-CoV-2 spike wells and in at least one common cold coronavirus spike condition. Similarity between CDR3 sequences was evaluated in R version 3.6.1 using Levenshtein distances (stringdist) and unrooted phylogenetic trees (ape). TCRdb handled the public reads itself, with Q25 trimming in fastp and clone calling in MiXCR, and kept productive beta chains. Here each entry gathers all rows of one CDR3 protein and keeps the most common genes and DNA. These V and J calls are TCRdb output, not the study's own analysis. The sample includes some 6,600 distinct CDR3 sequences, with roughly 28% observed a single time. Clones ranked in the top ten supply roughly 29% of the sample.

In this chain, TRBV20-1 is recombined with TRBJ2-5, with an unclear D gene assignment. This TCR derives from a human donor in good health. The sample was CD4+ T cells from blood, cultured in vitro. The base sequence is TGCAGTGCAGACCTAGAGACCCAGTACTTC. It translates as CSADLETQYF.